One T cell receptor beta chain is described in this entry. No antigen is known for it. Qualities for individual bases were not recorded, and no much larger clone is one base off. Sequenced using an Illumina HiSeq 1500. TCRdb ran its own pipeline on the public reads, namely fastp trimming at Q25 and MiXCR clone calling, and kept in-frame beta chains. Each CDR3 protein appears once, grouped with its most common genes and DNA. This sample is represented by some 920,000 distinct CDR3 sequences; around 31% of them were singletons. Of the sample, over 13% is held by the ten largest clones. The sample's treatment or condition, from its label and the paper: in vitro stimulation with specific CMV peptide epitopes to enrich CMV-specific T cells. This sample is drawn from a study of T cell repertoires in cytomegalovirus infection (dated by TCRdb to the late 2010s). Turning to the overall study: Alongside well-studied HLA-B-restricted epitopes, the peptide stimulations were aimed at recently identified HLA-C-restricted CMV epitopes, whose presentation resists viral immunomodulation. Donor HLA type was relevant to the analysis, because carriage of CMV infection together with the matching HLA type was indicated by public TCR beta signatures. Results and caveats for the whole study, not just this receptor: The ex vivo response was dominated by HLA-C-restricted CMV-specific TCR beta clonotypes, and the single most frequent clonotype in two of eight donors was supplied by these HLA-C-restricted clonotypes. In both this cohort and an independent cohort of over 350 donors, the cumulative frequency of public TCR beta family members distinguished carriers of CMV infection plus the relevant HLA type.

CDR1 MNHNS and CDR2 SASEGT are derived from the germline V gene. The V end loses 0 bases and the J end loses 3 bases, and a stretch of 5 bases separates them. Taken from cysteine to phenylalanine, the CDR3 has 14 residues. Of all the DNA, just the CDR3 is kept, 42 bases in frame from base 1. The chain is assembled from TRBV6-1 and TRBJ1-4; the D gene remains uncertain. This TCR came from a human donor in good health (CMV status not recorded). Some clones in this sample may be carry-over from other donors' samples. The source was cultured CD8+ T cells from PBMCs, collected from culture after CMV antigen stimulation. The CDR3 protein: CASSEAGSNEKLFF. In nucleotide form, the sequence is TGTGCCAGCAGTGAAGCTGGGTCTAATGAAAAACTGTTTTTT.